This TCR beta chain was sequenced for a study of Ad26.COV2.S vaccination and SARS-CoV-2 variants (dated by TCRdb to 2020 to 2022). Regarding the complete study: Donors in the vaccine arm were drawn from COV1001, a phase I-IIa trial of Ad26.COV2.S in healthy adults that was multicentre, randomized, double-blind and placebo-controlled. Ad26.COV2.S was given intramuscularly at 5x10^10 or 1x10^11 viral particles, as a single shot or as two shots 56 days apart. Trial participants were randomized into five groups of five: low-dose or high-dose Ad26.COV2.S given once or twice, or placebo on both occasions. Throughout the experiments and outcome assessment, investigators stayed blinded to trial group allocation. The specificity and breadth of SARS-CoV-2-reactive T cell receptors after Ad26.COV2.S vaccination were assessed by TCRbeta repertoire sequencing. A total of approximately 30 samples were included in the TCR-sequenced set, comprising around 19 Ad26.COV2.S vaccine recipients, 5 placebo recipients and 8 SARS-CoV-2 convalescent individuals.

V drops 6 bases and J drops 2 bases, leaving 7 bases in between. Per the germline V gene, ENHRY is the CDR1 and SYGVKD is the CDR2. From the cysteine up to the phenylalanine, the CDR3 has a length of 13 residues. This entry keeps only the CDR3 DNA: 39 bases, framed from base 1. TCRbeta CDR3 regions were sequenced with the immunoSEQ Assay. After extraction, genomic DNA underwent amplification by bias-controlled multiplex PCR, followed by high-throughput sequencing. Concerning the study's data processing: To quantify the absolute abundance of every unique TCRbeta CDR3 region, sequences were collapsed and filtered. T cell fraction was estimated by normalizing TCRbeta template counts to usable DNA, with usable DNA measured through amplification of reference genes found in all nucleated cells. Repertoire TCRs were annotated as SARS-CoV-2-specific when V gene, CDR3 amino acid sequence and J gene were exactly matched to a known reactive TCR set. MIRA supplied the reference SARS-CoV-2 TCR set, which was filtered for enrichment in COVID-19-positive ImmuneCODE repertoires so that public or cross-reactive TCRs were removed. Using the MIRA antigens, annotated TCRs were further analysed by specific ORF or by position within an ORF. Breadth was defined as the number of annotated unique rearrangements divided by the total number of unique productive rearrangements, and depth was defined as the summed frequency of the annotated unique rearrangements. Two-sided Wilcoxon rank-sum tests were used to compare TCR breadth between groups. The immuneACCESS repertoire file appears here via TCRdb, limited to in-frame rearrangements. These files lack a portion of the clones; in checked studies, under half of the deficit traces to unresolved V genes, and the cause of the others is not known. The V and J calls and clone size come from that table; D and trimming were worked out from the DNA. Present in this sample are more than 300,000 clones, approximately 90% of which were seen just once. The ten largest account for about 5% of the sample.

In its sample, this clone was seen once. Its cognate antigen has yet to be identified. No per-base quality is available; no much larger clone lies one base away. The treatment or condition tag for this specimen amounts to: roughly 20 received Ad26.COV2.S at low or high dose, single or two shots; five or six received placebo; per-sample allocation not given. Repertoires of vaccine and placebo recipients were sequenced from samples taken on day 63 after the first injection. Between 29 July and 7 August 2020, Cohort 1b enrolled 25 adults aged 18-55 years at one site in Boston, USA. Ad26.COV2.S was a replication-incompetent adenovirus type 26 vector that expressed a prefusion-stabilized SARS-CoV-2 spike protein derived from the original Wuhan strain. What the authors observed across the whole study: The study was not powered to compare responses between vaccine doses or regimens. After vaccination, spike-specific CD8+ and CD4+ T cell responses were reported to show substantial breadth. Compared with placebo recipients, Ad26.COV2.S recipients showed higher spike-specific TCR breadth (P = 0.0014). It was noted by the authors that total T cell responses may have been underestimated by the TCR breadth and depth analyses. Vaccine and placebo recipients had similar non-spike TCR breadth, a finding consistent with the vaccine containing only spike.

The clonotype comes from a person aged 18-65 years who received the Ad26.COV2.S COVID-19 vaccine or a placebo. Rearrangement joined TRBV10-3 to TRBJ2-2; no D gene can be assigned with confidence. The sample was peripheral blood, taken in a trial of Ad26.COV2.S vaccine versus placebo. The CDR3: CAIRASNTGELFF. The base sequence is TGTGCCATCAGGGCCTCCAACACCGGGGAGCTGTTTTTT.